This T cell receptor beta chain was identified in a study of Ad26.COV2.S vaccination and SARS-CoV-2 variants. Overall study: Ad26.COV2.S arm of COV1001 included the donor. The study's findings and limits: While placebo recipients had lower spike-specific TCR breadth, vaccine recipients had more. Possible underestimation of total T cell responses by the TCR breadth and depth analyses was noted.

As regards this clone: Antigen unknown.

Only in-frame clones appear in the TCRdb table, and some are missing; sequencing was by immunoSEQ multiplex PCR. The sample lists hundreds of thousands of clones; around 86% were seen once. Treatment here: roughly 18 received Ad26.COV2.S at low or high dose, single or two shots; 5 received placebo; per-sample allocation not given. Samples analyzed were those drawn on day 63 after the first vaccine or placebo injection. CDR1 SGHTA and CDR2 FQGNSA come from the germline V gene. The CDR3 contains 13 residues. V lost 8 bases to trimming and J lost 7 bases, with 12 bases between them. The gene calls are TRBV7-2 and TRBJ1-6; D may be TRBD1 (5 bases). This specimen consisted of peripheral blood, obtained in a trial of Ad26.COV2.S vaccine versus placebo. The origin of this receptor is a person aged 18-65 years who received the Ad26.COV2.S COVID-19 vaccine or a placebo. The CDR3 DNA reads as TGTGCCAGCGCAAGAGGGGCCAATTCACCCCTCCACTTT. Protein product: CASARGANSPLHF. The whole variable domain, remainder taken from reference TRBV7-2 and TRBJ1-6, is GAGVSQSPSNKVTEKGKDVELRCDPISGHTALYWYRQSLGQGLEFLIYFQGNSAPDKSGLPSDRFSAERTGGSVSTLTIQRTQQEDSAVYLCASARGANSPLHFGNGTRLTVT.